The rows below give T cell receptor beta chains drawn from one sample of a study of technical replicates of blood from a handful of donors. Sequencing used immunoSEQ multiplex PCR; TCRdb keeps in-frame clones, though not all of them. The sample holds 55,000 to 75,000 clones; approximately 95% are singletons and the top ten take around 2.9%. Sequencing was carried out using PBMCs. Receptors were obtained from a human donor in good health. Some clones in this sample may be carry-over from other donors' samples. Each CDR3 is given with its conserved first and last residue. The order of the fields is clone size, D gene, V gene, J gene, CDR3 DNA, CDR3 protein. D genes are given only for firm matches. Expanded clones are given a class, and other clones once, few, many or no size at all.

NA,TRBD1,TRBV6-1,TRBJ1-1,TGTGCCAGCCAACAGGGGATAGCTGAAGCTTTCTTT,CASQQGIAEAFF
once,NA,TRBV19,TRBJ1-5,TGTGCCAGTAACCCAGGCAGGAAAAATAGCAATCAGCCCCAGCATTTT,CASNPGRKNSNQPQHF
NA,NA,TRBV7-6,TRBJ2-5,TGTGCCAGCAGCTTCGGTAGCTTTGAGACCCAGTACTTC,CASSFGSFETQYF
NA,TRBD2,TRBV4-3,TRBJ2-5,TGCGCCAGCAGCCAAGATACTAGCGGGGGGCAGGAGACCCAGTACTTC,CASSQDTSGGQETQYF
NA,TRBD2,TRBV30,TRBJ2-5,TGTGCCTGGAGCCCCCCAGCGGGGAGACAAGAGACCCAGTACTTC,CAWSPPAGRQETQYF
once,TRBD2,TRBV11-2,TRBJ2-5,TGTGCCAGCAGCATCACTAGCGGGAGCGGAGAGACCCAGTACTTC,CASSITSGSGETQYF
NA,NA,TRBV7-2,TRBJ2-1,TGTGCCAGCAGCTTAGGTGTCAGGGTGGACAATGAGCAGTTCTTC,CASSLGVRVDNEQFF
NA,TRBD2,TRBV9,TRBJ2-5,TGTGCCAGCAGCGCAGAGACTAGCGGGAGGGCCGGTGAGACCCAGTACTTC,CASSAETSGRAGETQYF
NA,NA,TRBV9,TRBJ2-3,TGTGCCAGCAGCGCCCTAGGTCCAGATACGCAGTATTTT,CASSALGPDTQYF
once,NA,TRBV7-8,TRBJ2-1,TGTGCCAGCAGCCCGAGGGCGGTCCTCTCCTACAATGAGCAGTTCTTC,CASSPRAVLSYNEQFF
once,TRBD1,TRBV7-9,TRBJ1-6,TGTGCCAGCAGCACAAGACAGGGGCAAAGGGGGGCTTCACCCCTCCACTTT,CASSTRQGQRGASPLHF
NA,NA,TRBV19,TRBJ2-2,TGTGCCACCGCGGAGTGGTATCGGAACACCGGGGAGCTGTTTTTT,CATAEWYRNTGELFF
NA,NA,TRBV11-1,TRBJ2-2,TGTGCCAGTAGCCGGGAGAATACCGGGGAGCTGTTTTTT,CASSRENTGELFF
NA,NA,TRBV5-6,TRBJ1-3,TGTGCCAGCAGCTTGGTCGGCGGGGCTGGAAACACCATATATTTT,CASSLVGGAGNTIYF
NA,NA,TRBV28,TRBJ1-2,TGTGCCAGCAGCCTGGGGGGGTATGGCTACACCTTC,CASSLGGYGYTF
NA,TRBD1,TRBV30,TRBJ2-1,TGTGCCTTCAGGGGGTTCGCTCGCAATGAGCAGTTCTTC,CAFRGFARNEQFF
NA,TRBD1,TRBV19,TRBJ2-1,TGTGCCAGTAGTTCGACAGGGCGTAGGCGTGGGAATGAGCAGTTCTTC,CASSSTGRRRGNEQFF
NA,TRBD1,TRBV5-5,TRBJ1-6,TGTGCCAGCAGCTTCCGGACAGGGGGCTTCAATGGGTCACCCCTCCACTTT,CASSFRTGGFNGSPLHF
NA,TRBD1,TRBV27,TRBJ1-1,TGTGCCAGCAGTATAACTGGGACAGCTGAAGCTTTCTTT,CASSITGTAEAFF
NA,TRBD2,TRBV13,TRBJ2-1,TGTGCCAGCAGCCAATACCTGTCGACTAGCGGGGGGCCTTACAATGAGCAGTTCTTC,CASSQYLSTSGGPYNEQFF
NA,NA,TRBV27,TRBJ2-1,TGTGCCAGCAGTTTTAGAAGCTCGGATGAGCAGTTCTTC,CASSFRSSDEQFF
NA,TRBD1,TRBV5-6,TRBJ1-1,TGTGCCAGCAGCCTTAACAGGGGGCGCGGGCCTGAAGCTTTCTTT,CASSLNRGRGPEAFF
NA,TRBD1,TRBV5-1,TRBJ2-1,TGCGCCAGCAGCTTGGACAGGGGGCTGGAGCAGTTCTTC,CASSLDRGLEQFF
few,TRBD1,TRBV7-8,TRBJ2-7,TGTGCCAGCAGCTTAGCGCTTTTCGGGACAGGGGGCCCCGGGCAGTACTTC,CASSLALFGTGGPGQYF
NA,TRBD1,TRBV7-2,TRBJ1-4,TGTGCCAGCAGCTTGCAGACAGGGGGCGGTGAAAAACTGTTTTTT,CASSLQTGGGEKLFF
NA,NA,TRBV21-1,TRBJ2-7,TGTGCCAGCAGATCTAAAGGGGATAGGAGCTCCTACGAGCAGTACTTC,CASRSKGDRSSYEQYF
NA,NA,TRBV4-1,TRBJ1-3,TGCGCCAGCAGCCAAGATCACGGGAAAAACACCATATATTTT,CASSQDHGKNTIYF
once,NA,TRBV19,TRBJ2-5,TGTGCCAGTAGTCCGCAGTGGAGGCAAGAGACCCAGTACTTC,CASSPQWRQETQYF
NA,NA,TRBV28,TRBJ1-5,TGTGCCAGCAGCCCTGACAGCCGCCTTGTGTCCCAGCATTTT,CASSPDSRLVSQHF
NA,TRBD2,TRBV6-1,TRBJ2-3,TGTGTCGCGGCGAGGGTTAGCGGGAGAACAGATACGCAGTATTTT,CVAARVSGRTDTQYF
NA,TRBD2,TRBV2,TRBJ2-1,TGTGCCAGCAGTGATACGGGACTAGCGGGGGGGCCCAATGAGCAGTTCTTC,CASSDTGLAGGPNEQFF
NA,TRBD1,TRBV7-3,TRBJ2-1,TGTGCCAGCAGCTTAATGACAGGGAGCTACAATGAGCAGTTCTTC,CASSLMTGSYNEQFF
NA,TRBD2,TRBV29-1,TRBJ2-7,TGCAGCGTTGGCGGGGGTACCTACGAGCAGTACTTC,CSVGGGTYEQYF
NA,NA,TRBV13,TRBJ2-7,TGTGCCAGCAGCTTAGGCAGGTTCTCCTACGAGCAGTACTTC,CASSLGRFSYEQYF
NA,NA,TRBV6-5,TRBJ2-7,TGTGCCAGCAGTTACTCGACTTTTCCCCCCTACGAGCAGTACTTC,CASSYSTFPPYEQYF
NA,NA,TRBV5-8,TRBJ2-7,TGTGCCAGCAGCTCGTCAGACAGGAGCTCCTACGAGCAGTACTTC,CASSSSDRSSYEQYF
NA,TRBD1,TRBV30,TRBJ1-5,TGTGCCTGGGGGGGACAGTATAGCAATCAGCCCCAGCATTTT,CAWGGQYSNQPQHF
medium-sized,NA,TRBV5-6,TRBJ2-5,TGTGCCAGCAGCTTGGTGGCAGACCAAGAGACCCAGTACTTC,CASSLVADQETQYF
NA,NA,TRBV29-1,TRBJ2-3,TGCAGCGTTGAAGTCGCCCTCGGAGGAGATACGCAGTATTTT,CSVEVALGGDTQYF
once,NA,TRBV7-9,TRBJ1-1,TGTGCCAGCAGCCTTAGCATTGGCCACACTGAAGCTTTCTTT,CASSLSIGHTEAFF
NA,TRBD1,TRBV10-3,TRBJ1-1,TGTGCCACCCAACCCGGGACAGGGGGGAACACTGAAGCTTTCTTT,CATQPGTGGNTEAFF
NA,NA,TRBV6-4,TRBJ2-6,TGTGCCAGCAGTGCTCGCTCTGGGGCCAACGTCCTGACTTTC,CASSARSGANVLTF
NA,NA,TRBV2,TRBJ2-1,TGTGCCAGCTCTGTTGGGGGCCAGCAGTTCTTC,CASSVGGQQFF
NA,TRBD1,TRBV6-1,TRBJ2-7,TGTGCCAGCACCACCGGGACAGGGGTCTACGAGCAGTACTTC,CASTTGTGVYEQYF
NA,TRBD1,TRBV6-5,TRBJ1-6,TGTGCCAGCAGCCTAGACAGGGATTCACCCCTCCACTTT,CASSLDRDSPLHF
NA,TRBD1,TRBV6-5,TRBJ1-6,TGTGCCAGCAGCCGCGACAGGGCGAATTCACCCCTCCACTTT,CASSRDRANSPLHF